What follows is one TCR beta chain and its context. The antigen remains undetermined. CDR3 length equals 14 residues. V dropped 0 bases and J dropped 6 bases, with 12 bases sitting between them. Germline V lookup: CDR1 LGHNA, CDR2 YNFKEQ. The data stem from a study of T-cell memory formation after mild COVID-19. Whole-study findings and limits: A subset of responding clones appeared in pre-infection memory, suggesting cross-reactive memory joined. Second-wave clones peaking on day 37 lacked confirmed SARS-CoV-2 specificity. Of the contracting clones, CD4+ ones lay mainly in CM and EM, and CD8+ ones in EMRA.

TCRdb analysed the 5' RACE reads with MiXCR anew, one entry per CDR3 protein. In the table there are 300,000 to 400,000 distinct CDR3 sequences, 25% to 30% of which are singletons. Sequences were obtained from PBMCs or a T cell subset sorted from them (not recorded which). V is TRBV4-2 and J is TRBJ2-7; maybe TRBD2 (6 bases). The clonotype was recovered from an adult woman who had mild COVID-19 (a few samples of this study predate the infection). Cell type and time point are not known. The CDR3 DNA follows: TGTGCCAGCAGCCAAGATGTGGGGAGGTCCGAGCAGTACTTC. Translated: CASSQDVGRSEQYF.